This T cell receptor beta chain is from a study of blood T cell repertoires in COVID-19. Study at large: Italy, Spain and the United States were the sources of the convalescent and acute COVID-19 samples. PBMCs, B-cell-depleted T cells, or T cells provided the cDNA or gDNA that made up the material.

Authors' processing steps: Amplification of reference gene primers was used by the study to estimate nucleated cell counts. Sequencing used immunoSEQ multiplex PCR; TCRdb keeps in-frame clones, though not all of them. V and J calls and clone size are copied from that table; D and trimming were computed from the DNA. Altogether about 200,000 clones are present, 75% to 90% being singletons, with the ten largest covering 5.5% to 8%. Trimming stripped 0 bases from V and 4 bases from J, with 10 bases between. This CDR3 region has 14 residues. CDR1 and CDR2 from the germline V gene are SGHTS and YDEGEE. The chain uses TRBV5-8 and TRBJ1-2; D perhaps matches TRBD1 (5 bases). The sequence derives from a man between 60 and 75 years old who had recovered from COVID-19. The sequenced sample consisted of peripheral blood. The CDR3 sequence: CASSLVEGTYGYTF. The CDR3, as DNA: TGTGCCAGCAGCTTGGTGGAGGGGACCTATGGCTACACCTTC.